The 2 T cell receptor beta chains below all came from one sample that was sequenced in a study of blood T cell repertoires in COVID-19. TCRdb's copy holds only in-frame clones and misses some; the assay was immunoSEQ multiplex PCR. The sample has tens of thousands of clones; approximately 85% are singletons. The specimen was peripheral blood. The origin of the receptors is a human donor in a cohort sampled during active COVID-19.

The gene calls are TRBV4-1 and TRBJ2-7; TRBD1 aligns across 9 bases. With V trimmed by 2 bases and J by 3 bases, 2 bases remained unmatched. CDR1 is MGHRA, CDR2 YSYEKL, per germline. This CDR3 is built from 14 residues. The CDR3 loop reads CASSQLDRGYEQYF. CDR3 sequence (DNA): TGCGCCAGCAGCCAACTGGACAGGGGCTACGAGCAGTACTTC.

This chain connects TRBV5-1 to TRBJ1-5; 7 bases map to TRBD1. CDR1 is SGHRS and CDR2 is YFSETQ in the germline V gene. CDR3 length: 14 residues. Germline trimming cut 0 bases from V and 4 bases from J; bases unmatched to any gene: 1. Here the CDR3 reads CASSLEGANQPQHF. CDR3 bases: TGCGCCAGCAGCTTGGAGGGGGCTAATCAGCCCCAGCATTTT. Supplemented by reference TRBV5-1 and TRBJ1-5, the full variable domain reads KAGVTQTPRYLIKTRGQQVTLSCSPISGHRSVSWYQQTPGQGLQFLFEYFSETQRNKGNFPGRFSGRQFSNSRSEMNVSTLELGDSALYLCASSLEGANQPQHFGDGTRLSIL.